A single sample is the source of the 22 T cell receptor beta chains below, sequenced in a study of blood T cell repertoires in COVID-19. Measured with immunoSEQ multiplex PCR; TCRdb has only the in-frame clones, and not every one. The top ten hold over 9.5% of the sample, which has over 100,000 clones, 80% to 90% seen once. The source material was peripheral blood. The receptors stem from a middle-aged man with active or convalescent COVID-19.

V gene TRBV2 combines with J gene TRBJ1-1, with D possibly being TRBD1 (6 bases). Trimming left V 3 bases short and J 0 bases short, with 8 bases between. Germline CDR1 reads SNHLY; CDR2 reads FYNNEI. The CDR3 runs 14 residues. CDR3 DNA sequence: TGTGCCAGCAGTGAGGGGACAATGAACACTGAAGCTTTCTTT. It encodes CASSEGTMNTEAFF.

In this sample, this clone turned up once. The gene calls are TRBV13 and TRBJ1-1; 9 bases align to TRBD1. Per germline, CDR1 PRHDT and CDR2 FYEKMQ (reference sequence). V was clipped by 5 bases and J by 4 bases; unmatched bases: 5. This CDR3 has 14 residues. The CDR3 sequence is CASSRRTGATEAFF. The CDR3 DNA follows: TGTGCCAGCAGCCGAAGGACAGGGGCCACTGAAGCTTTCTTT. Complete variable domain (other parts from reference TRBV13 and TRBJ1-1): AAGVIQSPRHLIKEKRETATLKCYPIPRHDTVYWYQQGPGQDPQFLISFYEKMQSDKGSIPDRFSAQQFSDYHSELNMSSLELGDSALYFCASSRRTGATEAFFGQGTRLTVV.

This sequence joins TRBV30 and TRBJ1-2; D remains ambiguous. V was pared by 1 base and J by 6 bases, with 15 bases between. The CDR3 is made up of 14 amino acids. Germline-derived CDR1 and CDR2 are GTSNPN and SVGIG (reference sequence). DNA of the CDR3: TGTGCCTGGAGTGCCAAGCAGCGGTGGGATGGCTACACCTTC. This translates into CAWSAKQRWDGYTF.

The sample holds one count of this clone. The chain combines TRBV10-3 with TRBJ2-7; possible D gene TRBD2, 5 bases. The V end lost 0 bases, the J end lost 7 bases, and 19 bases lay between the germline ends. Germline assignment: CDR1 ENHRY and CDR2 SYGVKD. CDR3 length equals 16 residues. CDR3: CAISESLQPSLLEQYF. CDR3 DNA sequence: TGTGCCATCAGTGAGTCCTTGCAGCCTAGCTTATTGGAGCAGTACTTC.

The V call is TRBV11-1, the J call TRBJ1-1; perhaps TRBD1 as D (5 bases). This CDR3 has 11 amino acids. Trimming pared 6 bases from V and 7 bases from J, leaving 9 bases between. Germline assignment: CDR1 SGHAT and CDR2 FQDESV (reference sequence). The CDR3 bases are TGTGCCAGCAGGACAGCGGGTGAAGCTTTCTTT. Protein product: CASRTAGEAFF.

This chain links TRBV28 with TRBJ1-1; 9 nucleotides agree with TRBD1. Germline V gene sequence: CDR1 MDHEN, CDR2 SYDVKM. There are 16 residues in the CDR3. With 8 bases clipped from V and 4 bases from J, the junction kept 14 bases outside the gene matches. The CDR3 nucleotides are TGTGCCAGCCCTCCGGGACAGGGCTTTCGGACCACTGAAGCTTTCTTT. Its translation is CASPPGQGFRTTEAFF.

This clone showed up just a few times. V is TRBV20-1 and J is TRBJ2-5; D is unresolved. The CDR3 runs 11 residues. Germline V CDR1 and CDR2: DFQATT, SNEGSKA (reference sequence). Trimming left V 6 bases short and J 4 bases short, with 9 bases between. The CDR3 reads CSARPGETQYF. The CDR3 bases are TGCAGTGCGCGTCCCGGAGAGACCCAGTACTTC.

This clone was picked up one time. This chain joins TRBV20-1 and TRBJ1-1; a possible D gene is TRBD1 (5 bases). Looked up from germline, CDR1 is DFQATT and CDR2 is SNEGSKA (reference sequence). Deletions cut 5 bases from V and 6 bases from J, with 10 bases between. The CDR3 consists of 11 residues. The CDR3 DNA reads as TGCAGTGCTCGGGGGATTCCTGAAGCTTTCTTT. This translates into CSARGIPEAFF.

The genes are TRBV5-1 and TRBJ1-6, with 8 bases lining up with TRBD1. The CDR3 has 14 amino acids. Germline CDR1 reads SGHRS; CDR2 reads YFSETQ. V lost 4 bases to trimming and J lost 7 bases; unmatched junction nucleotides: 4. The DNA for the CDR3 is TGCGCCAGCAGCCCGGGACAGGAAAATTCACCCCTCCACTTT. It specifies CASSPGQENSPLHF.

The chain is built from TRBV7-9 and TRBJ2-5, with 10 bases fitting TRBD1. After removal of 5 bases from V and 4 bases from J, the junction contained 7 bases not matched to a gene. CDR3 size: 15 residues. Germline loops: CDR1 SEHNR, CDR2 FQNEAQ (reference sequence). The CDR3 protein is CASSPPDRGRETQYF. The CDR3 DNA reads TGTGCCAGCAGCCCGCCCGACAGGGGGCGAGAGACCCAGTACTTC. Filled out from reference TRBV7-9 and TRBJ2-5, the complete variable domain reads DTGVSQNPRHKITKRGQNVTFRCDPISEHNRLYWYRQTLGQGPEFLTYFQNEAQLEKSRLLSDRFSAERPKGSFSTLEIQRTEQGDSAMYLCASSPPDRGRETQYFGPGTRLLVL.

The V and J genes are TRBV9 and TRBJ2-7, with 16 bases aligning to TRBD2. Germline CDR1 SGDLS, CDR2 YYNGEE. The CDR3 is made up of 16 amino acids. The trim removed 4 bases at V and 7 bases at J, leaving 8 bases unmatched. Here the CDR3 DNA reads TGTGCCAGCAGCAGAGGGACTAGCGGGGGGGATGGTGAGCAGTACTTC. Amino acids: CASSRGTSGGDGEQYF.

The V and J genes are TRBV10-3 and TRBJ2-1; D might be TRBD1 (6 bases). Per germline, CDR1 ENHRY and CDR2 SYGVKD. The CDR3 is 14 amino acids. Trimming cost V 4 bases and J 5 bases, with 12 bases left between them. Here the CDR3 DNA reads TGTGCCATCAGTGTCGGCCAGGGGAACAATGAGCAGTTCTTC. It is translated as CAISVGQGNNEQFF.

This sequence joins TRBV11-2 and TRBJ1-3; D is ambiguous. Trimming removed 5 bases at V and 8 bases at J, with 7 bases between. Per germline, CDR1 SGHAT and CDR2 FQNNGV. There are 11 residues in the CDR3. The CDR3 here is CASSPGDTIYF. The CDR3, as DNA: TGTGCCAGCAGCCCCGGAGACACCATATATTTT.

The V and J genes are TRBV5-6 and TRBJ1-4; maybe TRBD1 (5 bases). Per germline, CDR1 SGHDT and CDR2 YYEEEE. Trimming stripped 5 bases from V and 0 bases from J, with 17 bases between. The CDR3 consists of 17 residues. This CDR3 is CASRWGPSGATNEKLFF. As DNA, the CDR3 is TGTGCCAGCAGGTGGGGCCCTTCAGGAGCAACTAATGAAAAACTGTTTTTT.

The V gene is TRBV5-3, the J gene TRBJ1-6; TRBD1 matches at 7 bases. TRBV5-3 is assigned to the ORF class and has an uncertain function. CDR3 size: 16 residues. With 6 bases clipped from V and 3 bases from J, the junction kept 9 bases outside the gene matches. The CDR3 region is CARTSGGIGYNSPLHF. The CDR3 DNA is TGTGCCAGAACTTCAGGGGGTATAGGCTATAATTCACCCCTCCACTTT.

Only one count was recorded for this clone. The V call is TRBV19, the J call TRBJ1-5; D unclear. V dropped 0 bases and J dropped 2 bases, with 8 bases sitting between them. Germline V gene lookup returns CDR1 LNHDA and CDR2 SQIVND (reference sequence). The CDR3 runs to 15 residues. CDR3 nucleotide sequence: TGTGCCAGTAGTATAGAGGCAGATCGCAATCAGCCCCAGCATTTT. Protein product: CASSIEADRNQPQHF.

The chain recombines TRBV30 with TRBJ2-7, with 8 bases identical to TRBD1. The germline CDR1 and CDR2 sequences are GTSNPN and SVGIG (reference sequence). This CDR3 spans 13 amino acids. V gave up 4 bases and J gave up 2 bases; unmatched junction bases: 4. This CDR3 is CAWTQGVPYEQYF. The CDR3 DNA is TGTGCCTGGACACAGGGGGTTCCCTACGAGCAGTACTTC.

The chain combines TRBV30 with TRBJ1-3; D ambiguous. Germline assignment: CDR1 GTSNPN and CDR2 SVGIG (reference sequence). V dropped 2 bases and J dropped 4 bases, with 12 bases sitting between them. CDR3 length equals 14 residues. CDR3 bases: TGTGCCTGGAGTAGCCGGGGATGGGGAAACACCATATATTTT. Protein product: CAWSSRGWGNTIYF.

The chain combines TRBV5-6 with TRBJ1-4, with 9 bases identical to TRBD1. The ends lost 0 bases at V and 0 bases at J; junction bases unmatched: 0. The length of the CDR3 is 16 residues. Germline loops: CDR1 SGHDT, CDR2 YYEEEE. CDR3 DNA: TGTGCCAGCAGCTTGGGGGACAGGGCAACTAATGAAAAACTGTTTTTT. Protein: CASSLGDRATNEKLFF.

J is TRBJ1-2 and V is TRBV5-4; the D is unclear. The length of the CDR3 is 12 residues. The germline V and J ends were trimmed by 0 bases and 11 bases, with 11 bases remaining between them. Germline V lookup: CDR1 SGHNT, CDR2 YYREEE (reference sequence). The CDR3 DNA follows: TGTGCCAGCAGCTTGGACAGCTTGGGTTACACCTTC. Its translation: CASSLDSLGYTF.

The CDR3: CSAGTSDEQFF. CDR3 nucleotide sequence: TGCAGTGCTGGAACTAGCGATGAGCAGTTCTTC. The chain combines TRBV20-1 with TRBJ2-1; 7 bases match TRBD2. V shed 5 bases and J 8 bases; nucleotides not matched to a gene: 3. CDR3 length equals 11 residues. CDR1 DFQATT and CDR2 SNEGSKA come from the germline V gene (reference sequence).

The chain uses TRBV18 and TRBJ1-1; D remains unclear. The CDR3 consists of 14 residues. The V and J ends lost 1 base and 4 bases respectively, with 10 bases between them. Looked up from germline, CDR1 is KGHSH and CDR2 is LQKENI. CDR3 DNA: TGTGCCAGCTCACCACAGGGAGACGGCACTGAAGCTTTCTTT. Translation gives CASSPQGDGTEAFF.